This T cell receptor (beta chain) comes out of a study of T cells after yellow fever vaccination. Study-level results: The booster response re-showed most primary clones: approximately 95% CD4, approximately 90% CD8.

The V and J ends lost 6 bases and 3 bases, in that order; junction bases with no gene match: 6. This CDR3 spans 14 amino acids. About this clonotype itself: Its antigen is currently unknown.

As TCR cDNA was made by 5'RACE template switching, a universal primer site and UMIs were added. Using its own MiXCR run on the 5' RACE reads, TCRdb lists one record per CDR3 protein. The repertoire holds more than 350,000 distinct CDR3 sequences, with around 10% as singletons. Sequenced material: PBMCs, taken on the day of the first yellow fever vaccination. V gene TRBV12-3 or TRBV12-4 combines with J gene TRBJ2-3; 7 bases map to TRBD1. The TCR was taken from a man aged 18-30 years who received the YFV17D yellow fever vaccine. The CDR3 sequence is CASSPGGITDTQYF. DNA of the CDR3: TGTGCCAGCAGCCCAGGGGGTATTACAGATACGCAGTATTTT.